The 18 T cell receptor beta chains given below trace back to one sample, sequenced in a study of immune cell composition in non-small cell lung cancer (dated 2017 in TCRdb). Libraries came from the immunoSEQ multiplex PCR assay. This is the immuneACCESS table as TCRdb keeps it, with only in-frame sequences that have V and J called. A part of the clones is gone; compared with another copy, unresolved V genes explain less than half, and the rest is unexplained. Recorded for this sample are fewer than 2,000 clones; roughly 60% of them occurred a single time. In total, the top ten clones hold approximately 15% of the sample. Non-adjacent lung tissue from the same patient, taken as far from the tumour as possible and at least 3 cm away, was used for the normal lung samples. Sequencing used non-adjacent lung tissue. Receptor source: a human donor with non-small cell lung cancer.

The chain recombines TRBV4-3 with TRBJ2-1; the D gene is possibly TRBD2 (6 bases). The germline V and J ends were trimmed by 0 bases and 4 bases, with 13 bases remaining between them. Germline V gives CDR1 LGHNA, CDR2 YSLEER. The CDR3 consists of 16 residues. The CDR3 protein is CASSQDLASPYNEQFF. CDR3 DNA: TGCGCCAGCAGCCAAGATCTAGCGTCACCATACAATGAGCAGTTCTTC.

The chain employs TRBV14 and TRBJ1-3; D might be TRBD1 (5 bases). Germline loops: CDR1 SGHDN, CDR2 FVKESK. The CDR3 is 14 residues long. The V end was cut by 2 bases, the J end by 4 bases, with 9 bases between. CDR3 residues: CASSQRAGGNTIYF. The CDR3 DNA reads TGTGCCAGCAGCCAAAGGGCAGGGGGAAACACCATATATTTT.

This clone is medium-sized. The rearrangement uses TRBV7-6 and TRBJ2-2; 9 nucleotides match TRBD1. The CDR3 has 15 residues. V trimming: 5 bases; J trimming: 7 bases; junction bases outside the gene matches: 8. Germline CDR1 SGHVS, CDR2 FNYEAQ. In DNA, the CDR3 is TGTGCCAGCAGCCCCGGGACAGGGTTTGACGGGGAGCTGTTTTTT. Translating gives CASSPGTGFDGELFF.

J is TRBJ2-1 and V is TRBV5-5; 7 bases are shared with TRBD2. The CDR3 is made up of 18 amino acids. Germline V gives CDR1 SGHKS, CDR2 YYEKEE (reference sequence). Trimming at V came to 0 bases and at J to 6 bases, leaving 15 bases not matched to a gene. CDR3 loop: CASSLGGGWVYKPNEQFF. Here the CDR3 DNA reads TGTGCCAGCAGCTTGGGGGGGGGATGGGTATATAAACCCAATGAGCAGTTCTTC.

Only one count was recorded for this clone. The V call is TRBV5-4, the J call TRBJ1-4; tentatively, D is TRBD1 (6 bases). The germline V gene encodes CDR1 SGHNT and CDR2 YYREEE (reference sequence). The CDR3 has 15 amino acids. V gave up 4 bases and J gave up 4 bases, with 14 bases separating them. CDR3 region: CASSPTGDNNEKLFF. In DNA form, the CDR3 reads TGTGCCAGCAGCCCGACAGGTGACAATAATGAAAAACTGTTTTTT. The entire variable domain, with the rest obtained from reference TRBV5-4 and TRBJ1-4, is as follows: ETGVTQSPTHLIKTRGQQVTLRCSSQSGHNTVSWYQQALGQGPQFIFQYYREEENGRGNFPPRFSGLQFPNYSSELNVNALELDDSALYLCASSPTGDNNEKLFFGSGTQLSVL.

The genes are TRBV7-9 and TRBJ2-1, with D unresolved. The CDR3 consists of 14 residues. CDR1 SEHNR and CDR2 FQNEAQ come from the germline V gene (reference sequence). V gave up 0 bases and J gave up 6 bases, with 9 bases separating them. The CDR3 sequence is CASSLALKANEQFF. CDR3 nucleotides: TGTGCCAGCAGCTTAGCGCTAAAAGCCAATGAGCAGTTCTTC.

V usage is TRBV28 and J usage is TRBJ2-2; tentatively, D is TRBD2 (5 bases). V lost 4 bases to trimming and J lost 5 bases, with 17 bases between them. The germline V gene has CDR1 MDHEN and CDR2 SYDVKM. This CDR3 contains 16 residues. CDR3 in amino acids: CASSSRTYTKTGELFF. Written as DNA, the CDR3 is TGTGCCAGCAGTTCAAGGACTTACACAAAAACCGGGGAGCTGTTTTTT.

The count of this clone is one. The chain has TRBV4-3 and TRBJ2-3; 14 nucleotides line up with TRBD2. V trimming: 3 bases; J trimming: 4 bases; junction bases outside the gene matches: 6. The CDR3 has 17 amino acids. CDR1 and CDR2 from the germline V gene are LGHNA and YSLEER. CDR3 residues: CASSHGTSGSSSDTQYF. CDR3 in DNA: TGCGCCAGCAGCCACGGGACTAGCGGGAGCTCCTCAGATACGCAGTATTTT.

CDR3 sequence: CASSSTQGGDSPLHF. The CDR3 coding sequence is TGTGCCAGCAGCTCAACCCAGGGGGGAGATTCACCCCTCCACTTT. The V call is TRBV7-9, the J call TRBJ1-6, with 7 bases identical to TRBD1. The V gene end was trimmed by 4 bases and the J gene end by 8 bases; junction bases not matched to a gene: 8. From germline, CDR1 is SEHNR and CDR2 FQNEAQ (reference sequence). The CDR3 has 15 amino acids.

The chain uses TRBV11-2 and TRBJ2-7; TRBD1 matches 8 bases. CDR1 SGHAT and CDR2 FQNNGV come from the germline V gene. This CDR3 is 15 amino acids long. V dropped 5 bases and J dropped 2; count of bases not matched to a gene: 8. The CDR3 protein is CASSDDRGLPYEQYF. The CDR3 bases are TGTGCCAGCAGCGACGACAGGGGTCTACCCTACGAGCAGTACTTC.

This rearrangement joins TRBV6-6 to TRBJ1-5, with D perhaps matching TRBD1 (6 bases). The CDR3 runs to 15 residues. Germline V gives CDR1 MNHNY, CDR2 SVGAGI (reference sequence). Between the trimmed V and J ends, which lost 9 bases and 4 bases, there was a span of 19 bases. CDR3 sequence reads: CASKRSRGGNQPQHF. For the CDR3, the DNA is TGTGCCAGTAAACGGAGCAGGGGTGGAAATCAGCCCCAGCATTTT.

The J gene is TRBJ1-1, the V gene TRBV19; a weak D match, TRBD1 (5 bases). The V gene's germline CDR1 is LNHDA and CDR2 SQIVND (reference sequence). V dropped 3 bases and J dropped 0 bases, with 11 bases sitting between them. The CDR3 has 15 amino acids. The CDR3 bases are TGTGCCAGTAGTATTATGGCAGGGATGAACACTGAAGCTTTCTTT. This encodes CASSIMAGMNTEAFF.

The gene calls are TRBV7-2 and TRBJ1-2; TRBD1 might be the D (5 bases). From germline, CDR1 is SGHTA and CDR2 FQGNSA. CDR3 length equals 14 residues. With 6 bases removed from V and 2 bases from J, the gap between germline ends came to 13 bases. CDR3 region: CASRDGGINYGYTF. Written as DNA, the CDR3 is TGTGCCAGCAGGGACGGGGGGATAAACTATGGCTACACCTTC.

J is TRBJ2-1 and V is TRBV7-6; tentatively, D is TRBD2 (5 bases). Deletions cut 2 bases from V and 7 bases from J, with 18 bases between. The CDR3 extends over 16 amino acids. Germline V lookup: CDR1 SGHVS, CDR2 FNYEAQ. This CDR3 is CASSLMDPKLGNEQFF. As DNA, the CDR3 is TGTGCCAGCAGCTTAATGGACCCCAAACTAGGAAATGAGCAGTTCTTC.

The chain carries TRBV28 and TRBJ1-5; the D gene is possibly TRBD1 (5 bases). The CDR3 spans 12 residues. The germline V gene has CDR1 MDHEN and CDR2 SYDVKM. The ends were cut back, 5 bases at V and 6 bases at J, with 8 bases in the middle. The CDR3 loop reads CASSAGRQPQHF. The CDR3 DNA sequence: TGTGCCAGCAGTGCGGGGCGTCAGCCCCAGCATTTT.

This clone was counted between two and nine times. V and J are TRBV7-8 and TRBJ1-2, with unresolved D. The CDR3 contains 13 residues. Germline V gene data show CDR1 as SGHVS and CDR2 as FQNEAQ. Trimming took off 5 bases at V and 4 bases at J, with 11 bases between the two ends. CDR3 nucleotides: TGTGCCAGCAGCCCGATGGAGGTCTATGGCTACACCTTC. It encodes CASSPMEVYGYTF.

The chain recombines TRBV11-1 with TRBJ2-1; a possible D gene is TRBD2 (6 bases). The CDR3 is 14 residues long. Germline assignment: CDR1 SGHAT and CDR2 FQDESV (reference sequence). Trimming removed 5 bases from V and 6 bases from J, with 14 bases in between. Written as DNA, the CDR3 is TGTGCCAGCAGCACTGTCGCGGGGTTCAATGAGCAGTTCTTC. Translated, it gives CASSTVAGFNEQFF.

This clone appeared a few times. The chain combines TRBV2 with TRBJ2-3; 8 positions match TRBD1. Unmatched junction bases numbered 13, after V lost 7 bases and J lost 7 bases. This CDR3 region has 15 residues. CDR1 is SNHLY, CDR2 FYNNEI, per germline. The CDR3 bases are TGTGCCAGCACCCCAGGACAGGGAATGTTATATACGCAGTATTTT. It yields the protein CASTPGQGMLYTQYF.